The 25 T cell receptor beta chains presented below share a single source sample, sequenced in a study of blood T cell repertoires in COVID-19 (dated by TCRdb to the early 2020s). Library construction relied on the immunoSEQ multiplex PCR assay. This is the immuneACCESS table as TCRdb keeps it, with only in-frame sequences that have V and J called. A part of the clones is gone; compared with another copy, unresolved V genes explain less than half, and the rest is unexplained. The sample table shows 90,000 to 110,000 clones, and about 75% are seen once. The ten biggest clones cover roughly 19% of the sample. The sequencing input was peripheral blood. Receptors originate from a woman between 70 and 85 years old with acute or convalescent COVID-19.

V usage is TRBV5-4 and J usage is TRBJ2-7, with TRBD1 as a possible D gene (6 bases). CDR1 SGHNT and CDR2 YYREEE come from the germline V gene (reference sequence). V shed 0 bases and J shed 3 bases, with 13 bases lying between them. The CDR3 extends over 15 amino acids. CDR3 sequence reads: CASSLDSGQFYEQYF. In nucleotides, the CDR3 is TGTGCCAGCAGCTTGGATTCCGGACAGTTCTACGAGCAGTACTTC. The full variable domain, with the rest looked up from reference TRBV5-4 and TRBJ2-7, is ETGVTQSPTHLIKTRGQQVTLRCSSQSGHNTVSWYQQALGQGPQFIFQYYREEENGRGNFPPRFSGLQFPNYSSELNVNALELDDSALYLCASSLDSGQFYEQYFGPGTRLTVT.

J is TRBJ1-5 and V is TRBV27; 8 bases are shared with TRBD1. This CDR3 has 18 amino acids. Trimming took 6 bases from V and 2 from J; bases not matched to a gene: 15. The V gene's germline CDR1 is MNHEY and CDR2 SMNVEV (reference sequence). CDR3 residues: CASSPFGQGGWGNQPQHF. CDR3 DNA sequence: TGTGCCAGCAGCCCCTTCGGACAGGGAGGTTGGGGCAATCAGCCCCAGCATTTT.

V and J are TRBV6-5 and TRBJ2-4; 7 bases agree with TRBD1. V trimming: 6 bases; J trimming: 7 bases; junction bases outside the gene matches: 6. The CDR3 covers 13 residues. Germline V gene lookup returns CDR1 MNHEY and CDR2 SVGAGI. In DNA, the CDR3 is TGTGCCAGCAGGTCTACAGGGGTGAACATTCAGTACTTC. It encodes CASRSTGVNIQYF.

This chain connects TRBV6-5 to TRBJ1-1; D is perhaps TRBD1 (5 bases). Germline CDR1 and CDR2: MNHEY and SVGAGI. The V end was cut by 7 bases, the J end by 3 bases, with 12 bases between. The CDR3 has 13 residues. This CDR3 reads CASTGGVDTEAFF. DNA for the CDR3: TGTGCCAGCACCGGGGGTGTGGACACTGAAGCTTTCTTT.

This rearrangement joins TRBV20-1 to TRBJ1-1; 7 bases are a match to TRBD1. CDR3 length: 11 amino acids. CDR1 is DFQATT and CDR2 is SNEGSKA in the germline V gene (reference sequence). This CDR3 is CRGQGGGEAFF. For the CDR3, the DNA is TGCAGGGGGCAAGGGGGCGGTGAAGCTTTCTTT.

Regarding this clone: Other DNA sequences in this specimen translate into the identical CDR3. V gene TRBV6-6 combines with J gene TRBJ2-2; TRBD2 matches at 11 bases. V lost 9 bases, J lost 7 bases, and 4 bases stayed unmatched. The germline V gene encodes CDR1 MNHNY and CDR2 SVGAGI (reference sequence). This CDR3 comprises 13 residues. This CDR3 reads CASSGGAGGELFF. In DNA, the CDR3 is TGTGCCAGTAGCGGGGGGGCCGGCGGGGAGCTGTTTTTT.

J is TRBJ2-5 and V is TRBV20-1, with D possibly TRBD2 on 5 matching bases. Trimming removed 3 bases at V and 1 base at J, with 18 bases between. This CDR3 has 16 residues. The germline gives CDR1 DFQATT, CDR2 SNEGSKA (reference sequence). CDR3 DNA: TGCAGTGCTAGTCCTAGCTTGGGGAACGTCCAAGAGACCCAGTACTTC. Its translation: CSASPSLGNVQETQYF.

The chain combines TRBV2 with TRBJ2-4, with 11 bases that match TRBD1. Looked up from germline, CDR1 is SNHLY and CDR2 is FYNNEI. V gave up 4 bases and J gave up 9 bases; unmatched junction bases: 11. This CDR3 is built from 16 residues. The chain's CDR3 is CASSAGGTGGIGIQYF. Here the CDR3 DNA reads TGTGCCAGCAGTGCTGGTGGGACAGGGGGGATTGGCATTCAGTACTTC.

This chain links TRBV12-5 with TRBJ1-1; 7 nucleotides line up with TRBD1. The J segment lost 1 base and the V segment lost 1 base, leaving 3 bases of the junction unmatched. This CDR3 has 15 amino acids. CDR1 is LGHNT, CDR2 FRNRAP, per germline. The CDR3 DNA follows: TGTGCTAGTGGTTTGGATCGGACAGGGAACACTGAAGCTTTCTTT. Translating gives CASGLDRTGNTEAFF.

The chain couples TRBV9 to TRBJ2-3, with unresolved D. The V gene's germline CDR1 is SGDLS and CDR2 YYNGEE. This CDR3 contains 15 residues. Trimming took 0 bases from V and 4 from J, leaving 12 bases between them. CDR3: CASSVASLAADTQYF. The CDR3 DNA is TGTGCCAGCAGCGTAGCATCGCTCGCGGCAGATACGCAGTATTTT.

The V gene is TRBV6-5, the J gene TRBJ2-4; a weak D match, TRBD1 (5 bases). Trimming removed 5 bases from V and 4 bases from J, with 15 bases in between. CDR3 size: 15 residues. Germline-derived CDR1 and CDR2 are MNHEY and SVGAGI. CDR3 region: CASSPQTDPKNIQYF. In nucleotides, the CDR3 is TGTGCCAGCAGTCCTCAGACAGACCCAAAAAACATTCAGTACTTC.

The count of this clone is one. The genes are TRBV18 and TRBJ2-1, with 12 bases fitting TRBD2. The germline gives CDR1 KGHSH, CDR2 LQKENI. With 1 base clipped from V and 4 bases from J, the junction kept 2 bases outside the gene matches. The CDR3 is made up of 16 amino acids. In nucleotides, the CDR3 is TGTGCCAGCTCACCACTACTAGCGGGGGGATACAATGAGCAGTTCTTC. Protein sequence: CASSPLLAGGYNEQFF.

The chain joins TRBV27 to TRBJ2-7, with 10 bases identical to TRBD1. Trimming cost V 4 bases and J 3 bases; bases outside gene matches: 3. CDR3 length equals 14 residues. Germline-derived CDR1 and CDR2 are MNHEY and SMNVEV (reference sequence). CDR3 sequence: CASSYRTGGYEQYF. The CDR3 DNA is TGTGCCAGCAGTTATAGGACAGGGGGCTACGAGCAGTACTTC.

The chain couples TRBV19 to TRBJ2-5, with a tentative D call TRBD1 (7 bases). The germline V gene encodes CDR1 LNHDA and CDR2 SQIVND (reference sequence). Trimming left V 4 bases short and J 2 bases short, with 14 bases between. This CDR3 comprises 15 residues. The chain's CDR3 is CASSTMTGRQETQYF. The DNA for the CDR3 is TGTGCCAGTAGTACCATGACAGGGAGGCAAGAGACCCAGTACTTC.

The genes are TRBV28 and TRBJ1-3; the D is unclear. The V and J ends lost 2 bases and 0 bases respectively, with 8 bases between them. CDR3 length equals 15 residues. Germline V CDR1 and CDR2: MDHEN, SYDVKM. CDR3 DNA: TGTGCCAGCAGTTTACAGCGACTCTCTGGAAACACCATATATTTT. Encoded protein: CASSLQRLSGNTIYF.

The chain carries TRBV2 and TRBJ2-5; TRBD1 agrees at 9 bases. This CDR3 region has 14 residues. Germline V gene data show CDR1 as SNHLY and CDR2 as FYNNEI. The V segment lost 8 bases and the J segment 6 bases; nucleotides outside the gene matches: 10. The CDR3: CASEDDRGGKTQYF. CDR3 nucleotides: TGTGCCAGCGAAGACGACAGGGGGGGGAAGACCCAGTACTTC.

The chain joins TRBV7-9 to TRBJ2-1; the match to TRBD2 covers 14 bases. The CDR3 is 19 residues long. The V gene end was trimmed by 5 bases and the J gene end by 0 bases; junction bases not matched to a gene: 9. Per germline, CDR1 SEHNR and CDR2 FQNEAQ (reference sequence). The CDR3 nucleotides read TGTGCCAGCAGCCCTAGGACTAGCGGGGGGCATAGCTCCTACAATGAGCAGTTCTTC. It encodes CASSPRTSGGHSSYNEQFF.

This clone turned up a few times. This rearrangement joins TRBV7-9 to TRBJ1-2; 7 bases map to TRBD1. Germline values: CDR1 SEHNR, CDR2 FQNEAQ (reference sequence). The V segment lost 5 bases and the J segment 4 bases; nucleotides outside the gene matches: 7. This CDR3 is 14 amino acids long. The CDR3 DNA follows: TGTGCCAGCAGCCCCACAGGGGTAGTCTATGGCTACACCTTC. Protein sequence: CASSPTGVVYGYTF.

This chain connects TRBV6-1 to TRBJ1-2; D call uncertain. This CDR3 is 17 amino acids long. V was pared by 2 bases and J by 8 bases, with 24 bases between. CDR1 MNHNS and CDR2 SASEGT come from the germline V gene. The CDR3 sequence is CASSENQTVLGAPGYTF. As DNA, the CDR3 is TGTGCCAGCAGTGAAAATCAGACGGTGCTGGGAGCACCCGGCTACACCTTC.

The chain carries TRBV5-6 and TRBJ2-5; tentatively, D is TRBD1 (6 bases). Germline V gene data show CDR1 as SGHDT and CDR2 as YYEEEE. The CDR3 contains 16 residues. V lost 0 bases to trimming and J lost 1 base, with 13 bases between them. The DNA of the CDR3 is TGTGCCAGCAGCTTGGAGCAGGGGTATATCCAAGAGACCCAGTACTTC. Translated: CASSLEQGYIQETQYF.

The chain employs TRBV7-8 and TRBJ2-2; D is possibly TRBD1 (5 bases). Germline CDR1 and CDR2: SGHVS and FQNEAQ. CDR3 length equals 13 residues. V lost 9 bases to trimming and J lost 5 bases, with 13 bases between them. CDR3 residues: CASRGWTTGELFF. DNA for the CDR3: TGTGCCAGTCGCGGCTGGACAACCGGGGAGCTGTTTTTT.

Only a few counts were recorded for this clone. The chain recombines TRBV9 with TRBJ2-1; TRBD2 matches 10 bases. The junction had 2 bases not matched to a gene; V was cut back by 0 bases and J by 2 bases. The germline V gene has CDR1 SGDLS and CDR2 YYNGEE. This CDR3 is 16 amino acids long. CDR3 bases: TGTGCCAGCAGCGTAGTAGCGGGGGGAACCTACAATGAGCAGTTCTTC. It translates to CASSVVAGGTYNEQFF.

The rearrangement joins TRBV2 to TRBJ1-1; maybe TRBD1 (5 bases). CDR1 SNHLY and CDR2 FYNNEI come from the germline V gene. The V and J ends lost 0 bases and 1 base respectively, with 9 bases between them. The CDR3 is 15 residues long. In DNA form, the CDR3 reads TGTGCCAGCAGTGAAGCGGGGCGAGGGAACACTGAAGCTTTCTTT. Amino acid sequence: CASSEAGRGNTEAFF.

The chain has TRBV19 and TRBJ2-2, with a possible D match to TRBD1 (8 bases). CDR1 LNHDA and CDR2 SQIVND come from the germline V gene (reference sequence). V lost 5 bases and J lost 4, with 17 bases in between. This CDR3 has 16 residues. The DNA for the CDR3 is TGTGCCAGTAGTGTCAGAACAGGGGGGGGCACCGGGGAGCTGTTTTTT. This gives the protein CASSVRTGGGTGELFF.

This rearrangement joins TRBV28 to TRBJ2-2; 10 nucleotides match TRBD1. The germline V gene encodes CDR1 MDHEN and CDR2 SYDVKM. V lost 1 base and J lost 5; bases outside the gene matches: 4. The length of the CDR3 is 16 residues. The CDR3 region is CASSLSAGQGTGELFF. DNA of the CDR3: TGTGCCAGCAGTTTATCCGCGGGACAGGGGACCGGGGAGCTGTTTTTT.